This is a list of T cell receptor beta chains from one sample in a study of T cell responses to AZD1222 COVID-19 vaccine. Only in-frame clones appear in the TCRdb table, and some are missing; sequencing was by immunoSEQ multiplex PCR. The sample lists fewer than 110,000 clones, 70% to 90% seen once, with around 6.7% in the top ten. The sequencing used peripheral blood, collected on day 0 of AZD1222 vaccination. The source of these receptors is an adult in good health. The CDR3 runs from the conserved cysteine through the conserved F or W. A D gene is named only where the DNA matches it firmly. Part of the rows lack a size; the others show once, few, many or a class for expanded clones.

clone_size: .
v_call: TRBV3-1/TRBV3-2
d_call: TRBD1
j_call: TRBJ1-2
cdr3_aa: CASSQVISGQGNTF
cdr3_nt: TGTGCCAGCAGCCAAGTGATCTCCGGACAGGGGAACACCTTC

clone_size: .
v_call: TRBV4-3
d_call: .
j_call: TRBJ1-2
cdr3_aa: CASSQVGGRGGYTF
cdr3_nt: TGCGCCAGCAGCCAAGTGGGGGGCCGAGGGGGCTACACCTTC

clone_size: .
v_call: TRBV5-1
d_call: .
j_call: TRBJ1-1
cdr3_aa: CASSLPTEYGTEAFF
cdr3_nt: TGCGCCAGCAGCTTACCGACCGAGTACGGCACTGAAGCTTTCTTT

clone_size: .
v_call: TRBV18
d_call: .
j_call: TRBJ1-1
cdr3_aa: CASSPPNNQGEAFF
cdr3_nt: TGTGCCAGCTCACCACCCAACAACCAGGGAGAAGCTTTCTTT

clone_size: .
v_call: TRBV19
d_call: .
j_call: TRBJ2-4
cdr3_aa: CASSRSLDKNIQYF
cdr3_nt: TGTGCCAGTAGTCGTAGTCTGGACAAAAACATTCAGTACTTC

clone_size: few
v_call: TRBV7-9
d_call: .
j_call: TRBJ2-3
cdr3_aa: CASSSGFPDTQYF
cdr3_nt: TGTGCCAGCAGCTCCGGTTTCCCAGATACGCAGTATTTT

clone_size: .
v_call: TRBV7-2
d_call: .
j_call: TRBJ2-2
cdr3_aa: CASSEGDRREELFF
cdr3_nt: TGTGCCAGCAGCGAAGGAGACAGACGGGAGGAGCTGTTTTTT

clone_size: .
v_call: TRBV5-1
d_call: TRBD1
j_call: TRBJ1-1
cdr3_aa: CASSIRQGGTEAFF
cdr3_nt: TGCGCCAGCAGTATCAGACAGGGCGGGACTGAAGCTTTCTTT

clone_size: .
v_call: TRBV27
d_call: .
j_call: TRBJ1-2
cdr3_aa: CASSFSPSPTGGYTF
cdr3_nt: TGTGCCAGCAGTTTTTCACCAAGCCCGACCGGAGGCTACACCTTC

clone_size: .
v_call: TRBV28
d_call: TRBD1
j_call: TRBJ1-5
cdr3_aa: CASSPVRAGGRNQPQHF
cdr3_nt: TGTGCCAGCAGCCCCGTCAGGGCAGGGGGCCGCAATCAGCCCCAGCATTTT

clone_size: .
v_call: TRBV6-5
d_call: .
j_call: TRBJ1-2
cdr3_aa: CASRSLRGSGYTF
cdr3_nt: TGTGCCAGCAGATCCCTCAGGGGATCTGGCTACACCTTC

clone_size: .
v_call: TRBV6-5
d_call: .
j_call: TRBJ1-2
cdr3_aa: CASSYSLSGYGYTF
cdr3_nt: TGTGCCAGCAGTTACTCGCTGTCGGGCTATGGCTACACCTTC

clone_size: .
v_call: TRBV7-2
d_call: TRBD2
j_call: TRBJ2-7
cdr3_aa: CASSSAGDEQYF
cdr3_nt: TGTGCCAGCAGCTCAGCGGGAGACGAGCAGTACTTC

clone_size: .
v_call: TRBV7-2
d_call: .
j_call: TRBJ1-4
cdr3_aa: CASRWTATNEKLFF
cdr3_nt: TGTGCCAGCAGGTGGACAGCAACTAATGAAAAACTGTTTTTT

clone_size: .
v_call: TRBV19
d_call: .
j_call: TRBJ1-5
cdr3_aa: CASSLQGGGNQPQHF
cdr3_nt: TGTGCCAGTAGTCTACAGGGAGGGGGAAATCAGCCCCAGCATTTT

clone_size: .
v_call: TRBV6-5
d_call: .
j_call: TRBJ2-1
cdr3_aa: CASSYSEGPYNEQFF
cdr3_nt: TGTGCCAGCAGTTACAGCGAGGGGCCCTACAATGAGCAGTTCTTC

clone_size: .
v_call: TRBV7-9
d_call: .
j_call: TRBJ1-1
cdr3_aa: CASSLNWVSAEAFF
cdr3_nt: TGTGCCAGCAGCTTAAACTGGGTTTCCGCTGAAGCTTTCTTT

clone_size: .
v_call: TRBV4-3
d_call: .
j_call: TRBJ2-1
cdr3_aa: CASSQEWGSLNEQFF
cdr3_nt: TGCGCCAGCAGCCAAGAGTGGGGGAGTTTGAATGAGCAGTTCTTC

clone_size: .
v_call: TRBV5-1
d_call: .
j_call: TRBJ2-3
cdr3_aa: CASSSKLQGRVPDTQYF
cdr3_nt: TGCGCCAGCAGCTCCAAACTACAGGGCCGGGTCCCGGATACGCAGTATTTT

clone_size: .
v_call: TRBV21-1
d_call: .
j_call: TRBJ2-3
cdr3_aa: CASSKGCLGRKTREIFTPTDTQYF
cdr3_nt: TGTGCCAGCAGCAAAGGGTGTCTAGGGCGAAAGACACGGGAGATCTTCACACCCACAGATACGCAGTATTTT

clone_size: few
v_call: TRBV19
d_call: .
j_call: TRBJ1-5
cdr3_aa: CASSRDPGPQHF
cdr3_nt: TGTGCCAGTAGTAGGGACCCGGGGCCCCAGCATTTT

clone_size: .
v_call: TRBV7-2
d_call: .
j_call: TRBJ2-7
cdr3_aa: CASSLGGPTYEQYF
cdr3_nt: TGTGCCAGCAGCTTAGGAGGCCCAACCTACGAGCAGTACTTC

clone_size: .
v_call: TRBV28
d_call: TRBD1
j_call: TRBJ2-7
cdr3_aa: CASSSGQEVEQYF
cdr3_nt: TGTGCCAGCAGTTCGGGACAGGAGGTCGAGCAGTACTTC

clone_size: .
v_call: TRBV7-2
d_call: TRBD2
j_call: TRBJ2-3
cdr3_aa: CASSLTSGPTDTQYF
cdr3_nt: TGTGCCAGCAGCTTGACTAGCGGGCCCACAGATACGCAGTATTTT

clone_size: once
v_call: TRBV23-1
d_call: .
j_call: TRBJ1-6
cdr3_aa: CASYHRDTMGSPLHF
cdr3_nt: TGCGCCAGTTACCACAGGGACACAATGGGTTCACCCCTCCACTTT

clone_size: .
v_call: TRBV29-1
d_call: .
j_call: TRBJ1-2
cdr3_aa: CSVLDGSDGYTF
cdr3_nt: TGCAGCGTCCTCGACGGATCCGATGGCTACACCTTC

clone_size: .
v_call: TRBV2
d_call: TRBD1
j_call: TRBJ1-1
cdr3_aa: CASYPGQGNTEAFF
cdr3_nt: TGTGCCAGCTATCCGGGACAGGGGAACACTGAAGCTTTCTTT

clone_size: once
v_call: TRBV7-2
d_call: TRBD1
j_call: TRBJ1-1
cdr3_aa: CASSIRDRAMNTEAFF
cdr3_nt: TGTGCCAGCAGCATCCGAGACAGGGCTATGAACACTGAAGCTTTCTTT

clone_size: .
v_call: TRBV6-2/TRBV6-3
d_call: TRBD1
j_call: TRBJ2-5
cdr3_aa: CASSLDRGPETQYF
cdr3_nt: TGTGCCAGCAGCTTGGACAGGGGGCCGGAGACCCAGTACTTC

clone_size: .
v_call: TRBV7-9
d_call: .
j_call: TRBJ2-7
cdr3_aa: CASSQGSTLPYEQYF
cdr3_nt: TGTGCCAGCAGCCAAGGGTCGACGCTTCCCTACGAGCAGTACTTC

clone_size: .
v_call: TRBV2
d_call: .
j_call: TRBJ1-2
cdr3_aa: CAPRAGIYGYTF
cdr3_nt: TGTGCCCCCCGGGCAGGGATCTATGGCTACACCTTC

clone_size: .
v_call: TRBV4-1
d_call: .
j_call: TRBJ2-7
cdr3_aa: CASSPTGGGVMGEQYF
cdr3_nt: TGCGCCAGCAGCCCCACCGGGGGCGGGGTCATGGGGGAGCAGTACTTC